This paragraph covers one T cell receptor (beta chain) sequence. Original methodology: The authors estimated nucleated cell counts from reference gene primer amplification. Libraries were prepared by immunoSEQ multiplex PCR; TCRdb keeps only in-frame clonotypes and omits some of them. For V, J and clone size, that table is used; D and trimming come from the DNA. The sample shows about 100,000 clones, almost 90% of them seen only once. This sample stems from a study of blood T cell repertoires in COVID-19. Study details: T cells, B-cell-depleted T cells, or PBMCs supplied cDNA or gDNA.

After removal of 11 bases from V and 4 bases from J, the junction contained 17 bases not matched to a gene. The CDR3 covers 16 residues. The germline V gene has CDR1 WNHNN and CDR2 SYGVQD (reference sequence). The TCR was taken from a human donor in a cohort sampled during active COVID-19. Sequencing was done on a sample of peripheral blood. The gene calls are TRBV10-1 and TRBJ2-1, with TRBD2 matching 7 bases. CDR3 amino acids: CADRRGVSSSYNEQFF. CDR3 DNA sequence: TGCGCCGACAGACGGGGGGTTAGCTCGTCGTACAATGAGCAGTTCTTC.